Here is one T cell receptor beta chain with its context. No antigen is known for it. The sample comes from a study of identical twins. Template switching (which added a universal primer site) was used, and cDNA carried unique molecular identifiers. Via MiXCR, TCRdb re-called the 5' RACE reads, giving one row per CDR3 protein. The sample yields 500,000 to 550,000 distinct CDR3 sequences, 20% to 25% seen once. This CDR3 is built from 16 residues. Germline CDR1 is SEHNR and CDR2 is FQNEAQ (reference sequence). The junction had 3 bases not matched to a gene; V was cut back by 0 bases and J by 3 bases. Notes on the study in general: The abundant beta clonotypes from cord blood had fewer insertions, and memory repertoires had none of this. Compared with models, monozygotic twins showed more out-of-frame TCR alpha sharing.

This sample also appeared in a second study, on yellow fever vaccine responses in identical twins. That report notes: The authors reported partly convergent, partly personalized vaccine responses in identical twins.

This TCR was sampled from a woman aged 18-29 years in good health. Sequencing used CD4+ T cells sorted from blood. The rearrangement uses TRBV7-9 and TRBJ2-1; TRBD2 matches at 9 bases. The CDR3 bases are TGTGCCAGCAGCTTAGCGGGACTAGCAAGCTACAATGAGCAGTTCTTC. It is translated as CASSLAGLASYNEQFF.